The rows below give T cell receptor beta chains drawn from one sample of a study of blood T cells in healthy people across ages. From the 5' RACE reads, TCRdb called clonotypes with MiXCR, one entry per CDR3 protein. The repertoire holds more than 650,000 distinct CDR3 sequences, with about 24% as singletons. Sequencing was done on a sample of blood. These receptor sequences come from a man aged 70 or older in good health. The CDR3 runs from the conserved cysteine through the conserved F or W.

V: TRBV6-5; J: TRBJ1-2; length: 18; CDR3: CASSYLWEVDGRAYGYTF
V: TRBV7-2; J: TRBJ2-1; length: 16; CDR3: CASRPPGTPLYNEQFF
V: TRBV18; J: TRBJ2-3; length: 15; CDR3: CASSPGQMSTDTQYF
V: TRBV29-1; J: TRBJ1-4; length: 13; CDR3: CSVAGTGQEKLFF
V: TRBV12-3/TRBV12-4; J: TRBJ1-1; length: 12; CDR3: CASSVRNTEAFF
V: TRBV6-2/TRBV6-3; J: TRBJ2-1; length: 16; CDR3: CASSDRTSGGYNEQFF
V: TRBV5-5; J: TRBJ1-5; length: 19; CDR3: CASSLGPGQCLYSNQPQHF
V: TRBV29-1; J: TRBJ2-1; length: 12; CDR3: CSVDTSYNEPFF
V: TRBV5-1; J: TRBJ2-7; length: 15; CDR3: CASSLVGRSSYEQYF
V: TRBV29-1; J: TRBJ2-3; length: 13; CDR3: CSVDGGMGDTQYF
V: TRBV5-4; J: TRBJ2-1; length: 16; CDR3: CASSPGGLAGYNEQFF
V: TRBV29-1; J: TRBJ2-5; length: 15; CDR3: CSVEPKGLGSETQYF
V: TRBV7-8; J: TRBJ2-1; length: 17; CDR3: CASSLEGLVLSYNEQFF
V: TRBV20-1; J: TRBJ2-3; length: 15; CDR3: CSAVRLAGEGDTQYF
V: TRBV3-1; J: TRBJ2-5; length: 14; CDR3: CASSRDSTRGTQYF
V: TRBV3-1; J: TRBJ1-1; length: 15; CDR3: CASSQVPRMNTEAFF
V: TRBV20-1; J: TRBJ2-1; length: 14; CDR3: CSAITSGGAFEQFF
V: TRBV5-1; J: TRBJ1-4; length: 15; CDR3: CASSIRGGPEEKLFF
V: TRBV7-2; J: TRBJ1-5; length: 14; CDR3: CASSWDSSNQPQHF
V: TRBV27; J: TRBJ2-5; length: 15; CDR3: CASNPGPDAKETQYF
V: TRBV20-1; J: TRBJ2-1; length: 16; CDR3: CSALASGGSSYNEQFF
V: TRBV6-1; J: TRBJ2-1; length: 16; CDR3: CASSEYGSSSYNEQFF
V: TRBV19; J: TRBJ2-3; length: 16; CDR3: CASSNQGTLKLDTQYF
V: TRBV5-1; J: TRBJ1-1; length: 13; CDR3: CASSLGLNTEALF
V: TRBV10-3; J: TRBJ2-6; length: 14; CDR3: CAISRESGANVLTF
V: TRBV20-1; J: TRBJ2-3; length: 15; CDR3: CSARDGNLVRETQYF
V: TRBV7-9; J: TRBJ2-7; length: 12; CDR3: CASSFTSYEQYF
V: TRBV7-9; J: TRBJ1-4; length: 15; CDR3: CASSLAWLTNEKLFF
V: TRBV12-3/TRBV12-4; J: TRBJ1-1; length: 13; CDR3: CASVTTGNTEAFF
V: TRBV20-1; J: TRBJ2-5; length: 11; CDR3: CTGLNQETQYF
V: TRBV12-3/TRBV12-4; J: TRBJ2-5; length: 17; CDR3: CASSTYRTGRAGETQYF